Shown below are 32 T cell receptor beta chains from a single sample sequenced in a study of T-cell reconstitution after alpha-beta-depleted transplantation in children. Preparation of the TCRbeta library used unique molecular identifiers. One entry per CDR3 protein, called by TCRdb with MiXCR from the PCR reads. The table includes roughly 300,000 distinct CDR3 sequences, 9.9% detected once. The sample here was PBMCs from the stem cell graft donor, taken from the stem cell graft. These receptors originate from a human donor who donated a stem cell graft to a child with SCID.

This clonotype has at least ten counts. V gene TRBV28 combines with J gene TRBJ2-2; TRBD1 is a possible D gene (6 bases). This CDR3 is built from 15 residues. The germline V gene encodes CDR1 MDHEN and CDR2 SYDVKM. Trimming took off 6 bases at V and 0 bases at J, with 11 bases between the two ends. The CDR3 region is CASRTGTSNTGELFF. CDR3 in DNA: TGTGCCAGCAGGACCGGGACATCGAACACCGGGGAGCTGTTTTTT.

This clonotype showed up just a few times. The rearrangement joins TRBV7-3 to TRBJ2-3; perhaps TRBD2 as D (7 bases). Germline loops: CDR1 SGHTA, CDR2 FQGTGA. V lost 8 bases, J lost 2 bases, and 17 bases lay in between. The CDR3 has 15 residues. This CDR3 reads CASASGGAATDTQYF. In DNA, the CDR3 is TGTGCCAGCGCCTCTGGGGGGGCCGCCACAGATACGCAGTATTTT.

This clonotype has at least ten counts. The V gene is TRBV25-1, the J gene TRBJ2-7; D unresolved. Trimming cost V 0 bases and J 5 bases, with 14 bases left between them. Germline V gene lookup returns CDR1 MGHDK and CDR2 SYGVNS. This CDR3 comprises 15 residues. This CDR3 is CASSEYIEGHHEQYF. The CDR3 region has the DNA TGTGCCAGCAGTGAATATATAGAAGGGCACCACGAGCAGTACTTC.

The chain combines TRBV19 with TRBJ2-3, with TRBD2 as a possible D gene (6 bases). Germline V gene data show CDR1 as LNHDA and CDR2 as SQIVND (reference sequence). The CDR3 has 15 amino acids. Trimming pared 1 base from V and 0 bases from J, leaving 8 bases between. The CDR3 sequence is CASSIVRGSTDTQYF. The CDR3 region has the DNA TGTGCCAGTAGTATAGTGCGGGGTAGCACAGATACGCAGTATTTT.

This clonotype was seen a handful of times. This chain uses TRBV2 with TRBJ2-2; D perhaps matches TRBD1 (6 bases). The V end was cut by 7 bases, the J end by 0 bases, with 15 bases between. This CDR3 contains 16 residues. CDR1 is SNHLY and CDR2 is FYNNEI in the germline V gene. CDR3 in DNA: TGTGCCAGCATGCAGGGGAGCTACGCGAACACCGGGGAGCTGTTTTTT. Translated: CASMQGSYANTGELFF.

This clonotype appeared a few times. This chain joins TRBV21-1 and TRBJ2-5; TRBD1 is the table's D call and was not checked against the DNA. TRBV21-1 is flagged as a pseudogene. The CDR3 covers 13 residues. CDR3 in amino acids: CASSKGAYPTQYF. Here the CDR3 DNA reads TGTGCCAGCAGCAAAGGGGCGTATCCGACCCAGTACTTC.

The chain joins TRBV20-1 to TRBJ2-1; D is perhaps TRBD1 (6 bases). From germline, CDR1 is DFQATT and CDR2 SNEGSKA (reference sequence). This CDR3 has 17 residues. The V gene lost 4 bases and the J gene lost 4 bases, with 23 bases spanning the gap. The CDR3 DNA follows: TGCAGTGCTAATGCAGGGGCGAATCCCGATAAATACAATGAGCAGTTCTTC. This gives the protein CSANAGANPDKYNEQFF.

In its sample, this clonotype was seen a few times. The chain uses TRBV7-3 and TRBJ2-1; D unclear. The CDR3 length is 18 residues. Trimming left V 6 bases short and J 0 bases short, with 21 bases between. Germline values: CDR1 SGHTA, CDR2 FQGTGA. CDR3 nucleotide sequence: TGTGCCAGCAGTAAATCCCTTTTAGCTCTCAGCTCCTACAATGAGCAGTTCTTC. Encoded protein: CASSKSLLALSSYNEQFF.

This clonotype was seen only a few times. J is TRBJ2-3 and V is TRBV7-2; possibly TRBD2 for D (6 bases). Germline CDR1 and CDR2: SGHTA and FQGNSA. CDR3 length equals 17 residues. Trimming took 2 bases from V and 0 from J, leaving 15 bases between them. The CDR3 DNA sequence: TGTGCCAGCAGCTTACAGTTCGGCGGGGAAAGCACAGATACGCAGTATTTT. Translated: CASSLQFGGESTDTQYF. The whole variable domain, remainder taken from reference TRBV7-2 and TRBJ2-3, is GAGVSQSPSNKVTEKGKDVELRCDPISGHTALYWYRQSLGQGLEFLIYFQGNSAPDKSGLPSDRFSAERTGGSVSTLTIQRTQQEDSAVYLCASSLQFGGESTDTQYFGPGTRLTVL.

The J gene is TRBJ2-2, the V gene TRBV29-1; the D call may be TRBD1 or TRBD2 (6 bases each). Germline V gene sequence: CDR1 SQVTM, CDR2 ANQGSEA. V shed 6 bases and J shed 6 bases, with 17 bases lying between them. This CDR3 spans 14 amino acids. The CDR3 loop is CSVGGQAGAGELFF. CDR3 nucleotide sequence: TGCAGCGTGGGGGGACAAGCCGGGGCCGGGGAGCTGTTTTTT.

The CDR3 DNA is TGTGCCACCAGTGATTCCTCGGTTGACGCAAACAATGAGCAGTTCTTC. Protein: CATSDSSVDANNEQFF. V is TRBV24-1 and J is TRBJ2-1; D gene unclear. CDR1 is KGHDR, CDR2 SFDVKD, per germline. This CDR3 spans 16 amino acids. Trimming took off 2 bases at V and 5 bases at J, with 15 bases between the two ends.

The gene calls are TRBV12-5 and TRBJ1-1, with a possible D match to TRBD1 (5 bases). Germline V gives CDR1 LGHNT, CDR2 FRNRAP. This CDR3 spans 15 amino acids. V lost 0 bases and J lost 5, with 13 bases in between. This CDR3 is CASGLVRLGQTEAFF. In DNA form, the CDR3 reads TGTGCTAGTGGTTTGGTACGTCTGGGGCAAACTGAAGCTTTCTTT.

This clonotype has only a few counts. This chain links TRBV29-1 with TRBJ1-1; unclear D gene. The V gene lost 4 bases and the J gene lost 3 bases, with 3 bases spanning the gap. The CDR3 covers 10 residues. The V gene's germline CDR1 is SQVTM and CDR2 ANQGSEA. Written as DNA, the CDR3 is TGCAGCGTTGGCGACACTGAAGCTTTCTTT. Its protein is CSVGDTEAFF.

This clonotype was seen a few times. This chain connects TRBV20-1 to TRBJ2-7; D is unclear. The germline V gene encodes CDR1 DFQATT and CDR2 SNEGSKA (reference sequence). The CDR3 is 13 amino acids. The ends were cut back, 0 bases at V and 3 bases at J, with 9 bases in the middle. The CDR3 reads CSARDPSDYEQYF. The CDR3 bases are TGCAGTGCTAGAGATCCGTCAGACTACGAGCAGTACTTC.

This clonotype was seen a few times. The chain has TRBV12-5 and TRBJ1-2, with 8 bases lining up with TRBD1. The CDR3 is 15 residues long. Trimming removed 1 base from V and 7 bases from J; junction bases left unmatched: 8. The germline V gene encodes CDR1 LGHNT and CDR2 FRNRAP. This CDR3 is CASGLGGQEDLGYTF. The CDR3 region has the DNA TGTGCTAGTGGTTTGGGGGGACAGGAGGACCTTGGCTACACCTTC. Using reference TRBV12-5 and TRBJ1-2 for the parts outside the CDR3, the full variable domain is DARVTQTPRHKVTEMGQEVTMRCQPILGHNTVFWYRQTMMQGLELLAYFRNRAPLDDSGMPKDRFSAEMPDATLATLKIQPSEPRDSAVYFCASGLGGQEDLGYTFGSGTRLTVV.

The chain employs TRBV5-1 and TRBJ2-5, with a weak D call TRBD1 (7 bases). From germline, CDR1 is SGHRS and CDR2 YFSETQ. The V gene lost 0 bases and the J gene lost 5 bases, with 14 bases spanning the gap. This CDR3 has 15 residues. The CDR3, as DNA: TGCGCCAGCAGCTTGGCCAGGAGGGGGCAGGAGACCCAGTACTTC. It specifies CASSLARRGQETQYF.

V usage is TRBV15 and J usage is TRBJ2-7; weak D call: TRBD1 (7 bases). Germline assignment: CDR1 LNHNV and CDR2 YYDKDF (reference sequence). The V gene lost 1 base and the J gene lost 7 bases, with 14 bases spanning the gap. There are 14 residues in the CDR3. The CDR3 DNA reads TGTGCCACCAGCAGAGTCCAGGGGGGTTTGGAGCAGTACTTC. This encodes CATSRVQGGLEQYF.

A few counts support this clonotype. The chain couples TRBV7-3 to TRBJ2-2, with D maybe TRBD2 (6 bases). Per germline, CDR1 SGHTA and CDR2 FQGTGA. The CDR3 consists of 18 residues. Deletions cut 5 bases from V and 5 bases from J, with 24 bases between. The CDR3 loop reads CASSPVPGLFSTTGELFF. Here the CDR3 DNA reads TGTGCCAGCAGCCCCGTCCCGGGACTTTTTTCAACAACCGGGGAGCTGTTTTTT.

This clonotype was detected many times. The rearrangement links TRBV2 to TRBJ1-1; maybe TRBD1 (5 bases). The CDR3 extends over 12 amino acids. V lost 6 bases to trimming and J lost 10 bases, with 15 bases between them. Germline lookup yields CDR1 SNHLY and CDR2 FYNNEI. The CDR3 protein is CASRSDSGLAFF. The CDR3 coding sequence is TGTGCCAGCAGATCGGACTCGGGACTAGCTTTCTTT. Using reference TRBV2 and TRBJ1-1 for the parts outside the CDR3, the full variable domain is EPEVTQTPSHQVTQMGQEVILRCVPISNHLYFYWYRQILGQKVEFLVSFYNNEISEKSEIFDDQFSVERPDGSNFTLKIRSTKLEDSAMYFCASRSDSGLAFFGQGTRLTVV.

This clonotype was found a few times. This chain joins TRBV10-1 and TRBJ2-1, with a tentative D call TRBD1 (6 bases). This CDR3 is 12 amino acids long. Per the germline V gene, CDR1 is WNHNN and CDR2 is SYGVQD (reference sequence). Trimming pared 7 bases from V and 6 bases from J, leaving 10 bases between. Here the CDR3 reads CASTRGGNEQFF. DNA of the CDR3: TGCGCCAGCACCAGGGGCGGCAATGAGCAGTTCTTC.

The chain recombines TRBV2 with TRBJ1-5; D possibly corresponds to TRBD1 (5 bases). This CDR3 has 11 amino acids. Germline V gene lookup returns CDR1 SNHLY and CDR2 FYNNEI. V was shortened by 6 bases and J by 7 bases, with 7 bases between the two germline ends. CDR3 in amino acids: CASSRDQPQHF. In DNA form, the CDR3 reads TGTGCCAGCAGCAGGGACCAGCCCCAGCATTTT. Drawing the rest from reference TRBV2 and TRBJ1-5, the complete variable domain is EPEVTQTPSHQVTQMGQEVILRCVPISNHLYFYWYRQILGQKVEFLVSFYNNEISEKSEIFDDQFSVERPDGSNFTLKIRSTKLEDSAMYFCASSRDQPQHFGDGTRLSIL.

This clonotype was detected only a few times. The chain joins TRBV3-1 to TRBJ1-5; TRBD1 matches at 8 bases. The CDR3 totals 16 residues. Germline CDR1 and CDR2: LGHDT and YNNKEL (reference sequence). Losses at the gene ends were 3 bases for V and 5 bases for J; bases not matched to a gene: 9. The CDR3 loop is CASSQYPAQGDQPQHF. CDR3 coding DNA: TGTGCCAGCAGCCAGTACCCGGCACAGGGGGATCAGCCCCAGCATTTT.

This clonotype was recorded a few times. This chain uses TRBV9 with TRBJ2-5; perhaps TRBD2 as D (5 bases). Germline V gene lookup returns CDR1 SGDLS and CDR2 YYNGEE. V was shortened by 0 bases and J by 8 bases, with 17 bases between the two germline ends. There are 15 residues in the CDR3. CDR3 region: CASSVEAALRATQYF. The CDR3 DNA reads TGTGCCAGCAGCGTAGAAGCGGCGCTTAGGGCCACCCAGTACTTC.

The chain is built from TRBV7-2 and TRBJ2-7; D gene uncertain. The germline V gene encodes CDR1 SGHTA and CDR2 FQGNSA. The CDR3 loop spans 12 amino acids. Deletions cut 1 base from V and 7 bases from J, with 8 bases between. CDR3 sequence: CASSLDPLEQYF. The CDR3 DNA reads TGTGCCAGCAGCTTAGACCCCTTGGAGCAGTACTTC.

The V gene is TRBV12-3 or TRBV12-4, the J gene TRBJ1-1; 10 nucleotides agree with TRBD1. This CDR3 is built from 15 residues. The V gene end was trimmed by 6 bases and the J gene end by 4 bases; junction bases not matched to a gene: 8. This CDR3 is CASRSGQGRITEAFF. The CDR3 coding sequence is TGTGCCAGCAGATCGGGACAGGGGCGGATCACTGAAGCTTTCTTT.

The CDR3 sequence is CASSSYGTGVLDEQFF. In nucleotides, the CDR3 is TGTGCCAGCAGCTCGTATGGGACAGGGGTCTTGGATGAGCAGTTCTTC. J is TRBJ2-1 and V is TRBV7-2; 10 nucleotides line up with TRBD1. Germline CDR1 SGHTA, CDR2 FQGNSA. The CDR3 totals 16 residues. V shed 4 bases and J 8 bases; nucleotides not matched to a gene: 11.

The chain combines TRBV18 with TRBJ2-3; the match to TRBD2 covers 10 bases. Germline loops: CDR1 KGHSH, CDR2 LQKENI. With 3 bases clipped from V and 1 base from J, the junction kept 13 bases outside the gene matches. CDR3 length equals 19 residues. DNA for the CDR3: TGTGCCAGCTCACCGCCAAGTGGAGCGGGGGGGCCCGGCACAGATACGCAGTATTTT. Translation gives CASSPPSGAGGPGTDTQYF.

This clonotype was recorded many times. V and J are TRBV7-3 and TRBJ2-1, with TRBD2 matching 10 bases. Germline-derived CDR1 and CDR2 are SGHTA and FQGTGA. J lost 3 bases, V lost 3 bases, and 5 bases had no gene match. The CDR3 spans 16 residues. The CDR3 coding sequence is TGTGCCAGCAGCTTGAAAGCGGGGGGGCTCTACAATGAGCAGTTCTTC. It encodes CASSLKAGGLYNEQFF. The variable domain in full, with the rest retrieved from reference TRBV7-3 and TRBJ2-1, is GAGVSQTPSNKVTEKGKYVELRCDPISGHTALYWYRQSLGQGPEFLIYFQGTGAADDSGLPNDRFFAVRPEGSVSTLKIQRTERGDSAVYLCASSLKAGGLYNEQFFGPGTRLTVL.

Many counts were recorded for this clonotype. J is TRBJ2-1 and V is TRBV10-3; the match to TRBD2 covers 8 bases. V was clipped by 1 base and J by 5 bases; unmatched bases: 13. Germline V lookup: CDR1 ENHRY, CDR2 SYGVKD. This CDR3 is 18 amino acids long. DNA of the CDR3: TGTGCCATCAGTGAGTTGCGGGGGGTCGGAATCCGGGACAATGAGCAGTTCTTC. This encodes CAISELRGVGIRDNEQFF.

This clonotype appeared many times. The CDR3, as DNA: TGTGCCAGCAGTCTCGGGCCATCCTACGAGCAGTACTTC. The encoded protein is CASSLGPSYEQYF. The chain has TRBV27 and TRBJ2-7; D ambiguous. CDR1 MNHEY and CDR2 SMNVEV come from the germline V gene (reference sequence). This CDR3 region has 13 residues. Trimming cost V 5 bases and J 1 base, with 9 bases left between them.

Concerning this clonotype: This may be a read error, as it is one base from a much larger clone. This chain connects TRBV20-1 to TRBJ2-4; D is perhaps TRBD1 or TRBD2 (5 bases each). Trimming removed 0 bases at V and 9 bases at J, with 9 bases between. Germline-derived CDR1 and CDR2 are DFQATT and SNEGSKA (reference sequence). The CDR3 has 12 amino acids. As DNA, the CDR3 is TGCAGTGCTAGAGATATTGGGGGCATTCAGTACTTC. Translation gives CSARDIGGIQYF.

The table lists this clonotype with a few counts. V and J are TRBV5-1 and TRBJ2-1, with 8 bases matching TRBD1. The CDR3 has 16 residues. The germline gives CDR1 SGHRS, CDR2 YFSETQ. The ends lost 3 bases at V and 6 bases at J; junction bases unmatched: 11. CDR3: CASSWDPQGAGNEQFF. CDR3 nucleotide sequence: TGCGCCAGCAGCTGGGACCCTCAGGGGGCCGGCAATGAGCAGTTCTTC.